This T cell receptor beta chain was observed in a study of blood T cells in healthy people across ages. Study conclusions and caveats: Unsorted PBMCs ruled out conclusive naive versus antigen-experienced comparison. A greater number of naive CD4+ cells and higher diversity distinguished long-lived donors from aged donors. In the absence of known donor CMV status, changes in expanded clonotypes were possibly confounded.

V lost 0 bases to trimming and J lost 3 bases, with 14 bases between them. The CDR3 has 15 residues. Germline V CDR1 and CDR2: DFQATT, SNEGSKA (reference sequence). This clonotype showed up just a few times. Its antigen is unknown. Alongside a J-beta primer mix, a sample-barcoded 5' primer served in a second PCR lasting about 7 to 12 cycles. TCRdb independently ran MiXCR on the 5' RACE reads; one entry per CDR3 protein. The sample holds more than 1,400,000 distinct CDR3 sequences, approximately 40% seen once. The sequenced sample was blood. The clonotype was recovered from a woman aged 18-29 years in good health. This rearrangement joins TRBV20-1 to TRBJ1-1; no clear D gene. CDR3 coding DNA: TGCAGTGCTAGAGATCCCGCCGGGGAGGACACTGAAGCTTTCTTT. Translation: CSARDPAGEDTEAFF.